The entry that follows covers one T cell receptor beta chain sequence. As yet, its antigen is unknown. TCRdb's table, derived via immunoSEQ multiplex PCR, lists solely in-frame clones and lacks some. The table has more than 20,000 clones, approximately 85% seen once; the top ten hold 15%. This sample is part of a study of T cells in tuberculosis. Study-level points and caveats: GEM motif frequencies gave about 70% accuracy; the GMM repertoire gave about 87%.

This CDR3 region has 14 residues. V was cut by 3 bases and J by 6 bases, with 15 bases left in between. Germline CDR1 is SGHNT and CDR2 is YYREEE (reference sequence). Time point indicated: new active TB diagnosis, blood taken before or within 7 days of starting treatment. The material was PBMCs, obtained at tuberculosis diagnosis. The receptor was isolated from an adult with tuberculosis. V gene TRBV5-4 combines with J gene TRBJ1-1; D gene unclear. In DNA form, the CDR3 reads TGTGCCAGCAGCTCCCGGGTCCTAATACCTGAAGCTTTCTTT. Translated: CASSSRVLIPEAFF.